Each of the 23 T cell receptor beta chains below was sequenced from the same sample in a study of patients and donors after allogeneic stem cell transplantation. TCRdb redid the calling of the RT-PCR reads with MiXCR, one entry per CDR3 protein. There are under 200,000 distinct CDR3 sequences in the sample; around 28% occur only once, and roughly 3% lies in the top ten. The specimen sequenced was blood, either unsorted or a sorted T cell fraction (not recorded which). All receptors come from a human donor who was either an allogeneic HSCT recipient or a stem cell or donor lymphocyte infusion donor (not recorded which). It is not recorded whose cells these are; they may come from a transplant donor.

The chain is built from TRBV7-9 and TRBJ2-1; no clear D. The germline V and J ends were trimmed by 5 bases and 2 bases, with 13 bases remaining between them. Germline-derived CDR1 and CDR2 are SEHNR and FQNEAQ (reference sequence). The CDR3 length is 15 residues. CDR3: CASSRLGVPYNEQFF. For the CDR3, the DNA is TGTGCCAGCAGCCGTCTTGGAGTCCCCTACAATGAGCAGTTCTTC.

CDR3 bases: TGTGCCAGCAGTTCAGCAGGGATTAGGGGTGGCTACACCTTC. Its protein product is CASSSAGIRGGYTF. The chain uses TRBV28 and TRBJ1-2; D is possibly TRBD1 (5 bases). V lost 4 bases to trimming and J lost 7 bases, with 16 bases between them. The CDR3 covers 14 residues. CDR1 and CDR2 from the germline V gene are MDHEN and SYDVKM.

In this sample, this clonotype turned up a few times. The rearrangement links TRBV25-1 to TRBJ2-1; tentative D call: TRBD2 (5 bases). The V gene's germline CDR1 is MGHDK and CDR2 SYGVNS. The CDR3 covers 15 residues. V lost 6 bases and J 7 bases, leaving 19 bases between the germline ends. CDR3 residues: CASSPRDPRANEQFF. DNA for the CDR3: TGTGCCAGCAGCCCGAGGGATCCTAGGGCAAATGAGCAGTTCTTC. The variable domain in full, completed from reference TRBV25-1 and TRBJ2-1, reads EADIYQTPRYLVIGTGKKITLECSQTMGHDKMYWYQQDPGMELHLIHYSYGVNSTEKGDLSSESTVSRIRTEHFPLTLESARPSHTSQYLCASSPRDPRANEQFFGPGTRLTVL.

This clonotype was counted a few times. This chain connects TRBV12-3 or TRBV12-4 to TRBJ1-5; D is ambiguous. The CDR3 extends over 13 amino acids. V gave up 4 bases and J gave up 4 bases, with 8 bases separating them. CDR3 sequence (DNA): TGTGCCAGCAGTTCCGGTGAGAATCAGCCCCAGCATTTT. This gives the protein CASSSGENQPQHF.

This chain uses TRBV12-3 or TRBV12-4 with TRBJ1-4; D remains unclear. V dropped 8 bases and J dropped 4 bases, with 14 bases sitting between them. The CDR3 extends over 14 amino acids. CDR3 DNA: TGTGCCAGCGGCCTCCGGGGTAATAATGAAAAACTGTTTTTT. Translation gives CASGLRGNNEKLFF.

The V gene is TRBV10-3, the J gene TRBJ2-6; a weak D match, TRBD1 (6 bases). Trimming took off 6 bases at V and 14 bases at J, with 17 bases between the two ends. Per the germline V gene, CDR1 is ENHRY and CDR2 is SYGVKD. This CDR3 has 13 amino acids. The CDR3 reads CAIRPLDRSFLTF. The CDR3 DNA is TGTGCCATCAGGCCACTCGACAGGTCCTTCCTGACTTTC.

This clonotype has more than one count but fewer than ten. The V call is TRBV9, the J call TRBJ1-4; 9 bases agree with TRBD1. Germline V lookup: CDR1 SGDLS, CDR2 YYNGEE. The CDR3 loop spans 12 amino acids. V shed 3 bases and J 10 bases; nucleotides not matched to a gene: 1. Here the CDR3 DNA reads TGTGCCAGCAGCGGGACAGGGGCAAAACTGTTTTTT. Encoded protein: CASSGTGAKLFF. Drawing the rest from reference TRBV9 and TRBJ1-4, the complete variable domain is DSGVTQTPKHLITATGQRVTLRCSPRSGDLSVYWYQQSLDQGLQFLIQYYNGEERAKGNILERFSAQQFPDLHSELNLSSLELGDSALYFCASSGTGAKLFFGSGTQLSVL.

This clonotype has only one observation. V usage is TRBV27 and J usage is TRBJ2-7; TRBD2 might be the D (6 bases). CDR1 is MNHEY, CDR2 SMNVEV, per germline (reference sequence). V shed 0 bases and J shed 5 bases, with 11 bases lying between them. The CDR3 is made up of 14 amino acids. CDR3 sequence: CASSLSLAWHEQYF. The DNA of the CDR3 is TGTGCCAGCAGTTTATCGCTAGCGTGGCACGAGCAGTACTTC.

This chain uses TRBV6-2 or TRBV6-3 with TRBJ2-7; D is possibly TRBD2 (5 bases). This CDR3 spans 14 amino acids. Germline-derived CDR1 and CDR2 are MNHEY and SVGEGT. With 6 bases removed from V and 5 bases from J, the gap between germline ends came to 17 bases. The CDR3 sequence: CASSPDSDVDEQYF. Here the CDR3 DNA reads TGTGCCAGCAGCCCGGACTCGGACGTCGACGAGCAGTACTTC.

CDR3 DNA: TGCGCCAGCAGCCCGGACTATTCACACAATGAGCAGTTCTTC. Protein product: CASSPDYSHNEQFF. The chain links TRBV4-3 to TRBJ2-1, with a weak D call TRBD2 (6 bases). V lost 4 bases to trimming and J lost 5 bases, with 12 bases between them. From germline, CDR1 is LGHNA and CDR2 YSLEER. CDR3 length equals 14 residues.

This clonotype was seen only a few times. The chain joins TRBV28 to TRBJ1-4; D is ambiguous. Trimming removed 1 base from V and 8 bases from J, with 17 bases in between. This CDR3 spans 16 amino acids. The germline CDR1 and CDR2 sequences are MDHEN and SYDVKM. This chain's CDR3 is CASSLFPVAGGEKLFF. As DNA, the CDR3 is TGTGCCAGCAGTTTATTCCCCGTGGCAGGAGGGGAAAAACTGTTTTTT.

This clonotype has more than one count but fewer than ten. Here the CDR3 reads CASSLVWGGGAHYGYTF. The DNA for the CDR3 is TGTGCCAGCAGCTTAGTTTGGGGAGGAGGAGCCCACTATGGCTACACCTTC. This rearrangement joins TRBV7-9 to TRBJ1-2; D remains ambiguous. CDR1 and CDR2 (germline): SEHNR, FQNEAQ (reference sequence). Trimming removed 1 base from V and 3 bases from J, with 18 bases in between. This CDR3 spans 17 amino acids. The full variable domain, in which reference TRBV7-9 and TRBJ1-2 provide the parts outside the CDR3, is DTGVSQNPRHKITKRGQNVTFRCDPISEHNRLYWYRQTLGQGPEFLTYFQNEAQLEKSRLLSDRFSAERPKGSFSTLEIQRTEQGDSAMYLCASSLVWGGGAHYGYTFGSGTRLTVV.

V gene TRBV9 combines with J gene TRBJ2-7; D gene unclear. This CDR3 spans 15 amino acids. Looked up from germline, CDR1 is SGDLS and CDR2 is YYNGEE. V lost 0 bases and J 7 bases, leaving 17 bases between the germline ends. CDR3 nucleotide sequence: TGTGCCAGCAGCGTAGACAGTAGATCACTACAAGAGCAGTACTTC. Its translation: CASSVDSRSLQEQYF. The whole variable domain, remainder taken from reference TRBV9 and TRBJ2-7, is DSGVTQTPKHLITATGQRVTLRCSPRSGDLSVYWYQQSLDQGLQFLIQYYNGEERAKGNILERFSAQQFPDLHSELNLSSLELGDSALYFCASSVDSRSLQEQYFGPGTRLTVT.

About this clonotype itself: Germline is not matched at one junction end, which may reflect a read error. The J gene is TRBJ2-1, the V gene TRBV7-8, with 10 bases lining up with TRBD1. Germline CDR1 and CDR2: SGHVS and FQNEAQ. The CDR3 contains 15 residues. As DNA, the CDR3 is TGTGCCAGCAGCTTAAGGGACAGGGGCTACAATGAGCAGTTTTTC. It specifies CASSLRDRGYNEQFF. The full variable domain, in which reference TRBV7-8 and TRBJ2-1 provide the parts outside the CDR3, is GAGVSQSPRYKVAKRGQDVALRCDPISGHVSLFWYQQALGQGPEFLTYFQNEAQLDKSGLPSDRFFAERPEGSVSTLKIQRTQQEDSAVYLCASSLRDRGYNEQFFGPGTRLTVL.

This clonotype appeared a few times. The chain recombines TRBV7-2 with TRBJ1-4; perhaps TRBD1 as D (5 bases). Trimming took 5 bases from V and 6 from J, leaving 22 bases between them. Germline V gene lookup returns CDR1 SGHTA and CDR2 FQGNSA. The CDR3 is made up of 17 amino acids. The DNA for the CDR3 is TGTGCCAGCAGCCTGTCTTTGGTGTCAGGGTTGGATGAAAAACTGTTTTTT. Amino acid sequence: CASSLSLVSGLDEKLFF.

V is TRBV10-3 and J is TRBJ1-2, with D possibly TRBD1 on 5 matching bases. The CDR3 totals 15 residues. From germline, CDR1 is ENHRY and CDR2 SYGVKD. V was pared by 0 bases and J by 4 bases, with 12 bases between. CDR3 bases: TGTGCCATCAGTGAGTCGGGAGGGACGGTCTATGGCTACACCTTC. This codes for CAISESGGTVYGYTF.

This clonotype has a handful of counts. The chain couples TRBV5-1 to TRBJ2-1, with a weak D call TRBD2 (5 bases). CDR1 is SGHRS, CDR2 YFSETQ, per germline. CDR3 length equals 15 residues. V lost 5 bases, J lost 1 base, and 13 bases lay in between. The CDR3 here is CASSSLVASYNEQFF. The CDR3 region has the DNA TGCGCCAGCAGTTCCCTGGTAGCGTCCTACAATGAGCAGTTCTTC.

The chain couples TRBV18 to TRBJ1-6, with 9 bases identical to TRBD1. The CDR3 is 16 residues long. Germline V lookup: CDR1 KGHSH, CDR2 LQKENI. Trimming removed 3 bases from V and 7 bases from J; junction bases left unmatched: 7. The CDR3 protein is CASSPSGQGRNSPLHF. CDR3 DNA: TGTGCCAGCTCACCCTCAGGACAGGGGCGAAATTCACCCCTCCACTTT.

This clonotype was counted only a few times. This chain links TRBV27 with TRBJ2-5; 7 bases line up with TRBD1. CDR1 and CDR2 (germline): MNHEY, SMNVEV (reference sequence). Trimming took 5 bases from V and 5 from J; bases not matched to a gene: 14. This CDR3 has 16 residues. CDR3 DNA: TGTGCCAGCAGTCCACACACGGGACAGCCTAGGGAGACCCAGTACTTC. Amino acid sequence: CASSPHTGQPRETQYF.

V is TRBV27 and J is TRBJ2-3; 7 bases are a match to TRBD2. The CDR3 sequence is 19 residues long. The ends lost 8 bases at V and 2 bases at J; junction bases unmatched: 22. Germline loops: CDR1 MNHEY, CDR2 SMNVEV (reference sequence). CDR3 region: CASAGSGTIAIRYTDTQYF. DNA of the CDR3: TGTGCCAGCGCAGGTTCGGGGACTATAGCGATCCGGTACACAGATACGCAGTATTTT.

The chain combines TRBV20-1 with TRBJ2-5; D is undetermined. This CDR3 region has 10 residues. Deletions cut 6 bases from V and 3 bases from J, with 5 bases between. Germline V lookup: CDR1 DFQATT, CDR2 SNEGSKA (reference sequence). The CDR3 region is CSAWKETQYF. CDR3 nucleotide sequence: TGCAGTGCCTGGAAAGAGACCCAGTACTTC.

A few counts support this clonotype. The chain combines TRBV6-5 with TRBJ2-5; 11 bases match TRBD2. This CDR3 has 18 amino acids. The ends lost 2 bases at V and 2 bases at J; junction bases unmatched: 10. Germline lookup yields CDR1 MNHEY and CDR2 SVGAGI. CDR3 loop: CASSYLVAGGALQETQYF. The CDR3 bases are TGTGCCAGCAGTTACCTCGTAGCGGGAGGGGCCCTTCAAGAGACCCAGTACTTC.

The CDR3 protein is CASSTMQGPYEQYF. The CDR3 DNA sequence: TGTGCCAGCAGTACCATGCAAGGGCCCTACGAGCAGTACTTC. The J gene is TRBJ2-7, the V gene TRBV6-5; D is ambiguous. The CDR3 extends over 14 amino acids. V was clipped by 5 bases and J by 2 bases, with 13 bases between them. Germline CDR1 and CDR2: MNHEY and SVGAGI.